This TCR beta chain was captured in a study of blood T cell repertoires in COVID-19. Libraries were prepared by immunoSEQ multiplex PCR; TCRdb keeps only in-frame clonotypes and omits some of them. Here the sample spans roughly 280,000 clones, roughly 86% being singletons. V gave up 6 bases and J gave up 1 base, with 12 bases separating them. This CDR3 spans 14 amino acids. CDR1 and CDR2 from the germline V gene are LNHDA and SQIVND (reference sequence). Source material: PBMCs or T cells enriched from blood (not recorded which). The clonotype was recovered from a woman aged 60-75 years who had recovered from COVID-19. This chain connects TRBV19 to TRBJ2-5, with D perhaps TRBD1 (5 bases). The CDR3 sequence: CASSQGAPQETQYF. The CDR3, as DNA: TGTGCCAGTAGCCAAGGGGCCCCCCAAGAGACCCAGTACTTC.